This T cell receptor (beta chain) was sequenced during a study of T-cell reconstitution after alpha-beta-depleted transplantation in children. The sample holds many counts of this clonotype. What it binds is unknown. Notes on the study in general: At one year after transplant, newly produced T cells mostly accounted for T-cell counts and diversity. At day 60, the high TCRbeta diversity found in some patients originated from recipient T cells and thymic progenitors that had survived. Reportedly, only several hundred clones from non-depleted graft cells drove alpha-beta T-cell counts at about two months.

A TCRbeta library incorporating unique molecular identifiers was prepared. TCRdb reprocessed the PCR reads with MiXCR, giving one entry per CDR3 protein. Here the sample spans 210,000 or so distinct CDR3 sequences, around 9.9% being singletons. From germline, CDR1 is DFQATT and CDR2 SNEGSKA (reference sequence). The length of the CDR3 is 13 residues. Unmatched junction bases numbered 7, after V lost 6 bases and J lost 3 bases. The starting material was PBMCs, obtained before TCRalphabeta/CD19-depleted stem cell transplant. The rearrangement uses TRBV20-1 and TRBJ2-7; TRBD1 agrees at 8 bases. This TCR was sampled from a child younger than two with acute myeloid leukemia, due to receive a stem cell transplant. The CDR3 coding sequence is TGCAGTGCCGAGACAGGGGAAATCTACGAGCAGTACTTC. It encodes CSAETGEIYEQYF.